The clone carrying this T cell receptor (beta chain) was counted a few times. Its matching antigen is unknown. The data derive from a study of T cells in Graves' hyperthyroidism and ophthalmopathy. Study context: Peripheral blood samples were taken at initial diagnosis, prior to any treatment.

V was clipped by 5 bases and J by 0 bases, with 11 bases between them. There are 15 residues in the CDR3. Germline assignment: CDR1 LNHDA and CDR2 SQIVND (reference sequence). Amplification of TCR beta CDR3 regions was performed using RNA transcripts as template. RT-PCR in the first round (using the HTBI primer set) targeted the TCR CDR3. Via MiXCR, TCRdb re-called the multiplex PCR reads, giving one row per CDR3 protein. The sample contains around 690,000 distinct CDR3 sequences, 17% of which appear only once. Study-wide results and caveats: Stable hyperthyroidism was told apart from ophthalmopathy by a model built on 13 V-J features.

Diagnostic assessment was based on clinical symptoms, serum thyroxine and TRAb, thyroid ultrasound and orbital computed tomography. Material for sequencing was blood. The chain is built from TRBV19 and TRBJ1-5, with D hard to call. This receptor was obtained from a man in his fifties with Graves' hyperthyroidism. CDR3 nucleotides: TGTGCCAGTAGTCCGGCAGCCCTTAGCAATCAGCCCCAGCATTTT. It yields the protein CASSPAALSNQPQHF.